Below, one T cell receptor beta chain is given with its context. The data were obtained in a study of OX40 agonist ivuxolimab in advanced cancers. Assay: immunoSEQ multiplex PCR; the TCRdb copy retains only in-frame clones and omits some. Of about 100,000 clones detected, around 94% appear once; the ten largest clones hold about 2.6%. This CDR3 spans 16 amino acids. V lost 2 bases and J 0 bases, leaving 10 bases between the germline ends. Per germline, CDR1 MGHRA and CDR2 YSYEKL. The receptor comes from an adult with an advanced solid tumor such as melanoma, head and neck, liver or kidney cancer. Sequencing was performed on CD4+ or CD8+ T cells sorted from blood, taken in a trial of the OX40 agonist ivuxolimab. The rearrangement uses TRBV4-1 and TRBJ1-4; D is ambiguous. CDR3 loop: CASSQRQLSTNEKLFF. The CDR3 DNA reads as TGCGCCAGCAGCCAAAGGCAGCTATCAACTAATGAAAAACTGTTTTTT.